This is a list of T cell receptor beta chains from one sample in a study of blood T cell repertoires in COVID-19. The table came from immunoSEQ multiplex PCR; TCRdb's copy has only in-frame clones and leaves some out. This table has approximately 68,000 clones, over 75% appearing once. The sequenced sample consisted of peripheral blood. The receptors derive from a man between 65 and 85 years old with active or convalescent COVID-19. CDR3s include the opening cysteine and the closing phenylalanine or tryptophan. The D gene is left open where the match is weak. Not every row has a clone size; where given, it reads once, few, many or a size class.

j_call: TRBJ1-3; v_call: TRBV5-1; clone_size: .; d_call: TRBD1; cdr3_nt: TGCGCCAGCAGCCAGGGGGCGCGTGGAAACACCATATATTTT; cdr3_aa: CASSQGARGNTIYF
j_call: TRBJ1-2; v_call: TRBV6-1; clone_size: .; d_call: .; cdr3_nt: TGTGCCAGCAGTGAAGATATCTATGGCTACACCTTC; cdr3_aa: CASSEDIYGYTF
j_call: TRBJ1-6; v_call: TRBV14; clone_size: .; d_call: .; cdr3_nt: TGTGCCAGCAGCCAAGATCAACAGTTTAACTCACCCCTCCACTTT; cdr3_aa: CASSQDQQFNSPLHF
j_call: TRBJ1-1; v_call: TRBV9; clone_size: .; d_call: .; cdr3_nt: TGTGCCAGCAGCGCAGTAACCGGGACTGAAGCTTTCTTT; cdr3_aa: CASSAVTGTEAFF
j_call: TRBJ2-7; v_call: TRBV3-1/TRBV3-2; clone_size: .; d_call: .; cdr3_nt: TGTGCCAGCAGCCAAGAATCTGGGCCTTCGAGCTCCTACGAGCAGTACTTC; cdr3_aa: CASSQESGPSSSYEQYF
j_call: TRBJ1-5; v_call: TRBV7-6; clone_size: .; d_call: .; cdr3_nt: TGTGCCAGCAGCAGAGACAGAAATCAGCCCCAGCATTTT; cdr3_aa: CASSRDRNQPQHF
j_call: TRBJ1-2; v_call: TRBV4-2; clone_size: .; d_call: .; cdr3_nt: TGTGCCAGCAGCCCCGGAACAGGGTCTAACTATGGCTACACCTTC; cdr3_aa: CASSPGTGSNYGYTF
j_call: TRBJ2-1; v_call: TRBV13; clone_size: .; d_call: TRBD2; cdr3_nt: TGTGCCAGCAGCTGGCTAGCGGGGGGGAATGAGCAGTTCTTC; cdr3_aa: CASSWLAGGNEQFF
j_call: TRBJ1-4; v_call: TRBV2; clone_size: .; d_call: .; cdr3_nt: TGTGCCAGCAGTGAATATAGTCTCCCGACTAATGAAAAACTGTTTTTT; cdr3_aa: CASSEYSLPTNEKLFF
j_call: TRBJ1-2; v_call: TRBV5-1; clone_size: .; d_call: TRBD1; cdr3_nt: TGCGCCAGCAGCACCGGACAGGGGGGTGGCTACACCTTC; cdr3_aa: CASSTGQGGGYTF
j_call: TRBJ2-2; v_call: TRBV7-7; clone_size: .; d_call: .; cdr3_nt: TGTGCCAGCAGCCCCCGGACAGAGGCCACCGGGGAGCTGTTTTTT; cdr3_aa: CASSPRTEATGELFF
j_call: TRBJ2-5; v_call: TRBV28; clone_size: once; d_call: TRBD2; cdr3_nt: TGTGCCAGCAGTTTACTAGCGGGAGGGCAAGAGACCCAGTACTTC; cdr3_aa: CASSLLAGGQETQYF
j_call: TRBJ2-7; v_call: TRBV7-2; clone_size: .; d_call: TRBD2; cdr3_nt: TGTGCCAGCAGACTAGCGGGAGTATACGAGCAGTACTTC; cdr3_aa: CASRLAGVYEQYF
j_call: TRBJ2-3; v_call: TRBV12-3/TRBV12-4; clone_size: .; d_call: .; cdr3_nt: TGTGCCAGCAGCCTGACTGGTGATACGCAGTATTTT; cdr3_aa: CASSLTGDTQYF
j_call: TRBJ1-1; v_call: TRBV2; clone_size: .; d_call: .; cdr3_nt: TGTGCCAGCAGTGGCAGAATGAACACTGAAGCTTTCTTT; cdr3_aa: CASSGRMNTEAFF
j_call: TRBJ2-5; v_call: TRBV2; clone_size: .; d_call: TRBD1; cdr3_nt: TGTGCCAGCAGTCCCGACAGGGGGACCCAGTACTTC; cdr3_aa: CASSPDRGTQYF
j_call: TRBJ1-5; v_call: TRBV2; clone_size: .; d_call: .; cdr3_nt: TGTGCCAGCAGCCGGGAAACAGGGCCTTATAGCAATCAGCCCCAGCATTTT; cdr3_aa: CASSRETGPYSNQPQHF
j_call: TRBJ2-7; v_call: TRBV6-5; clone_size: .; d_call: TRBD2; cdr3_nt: TGTGCCAGCAGTTCACTAGCGGGGAGCTCCTACGAGCAGTACTTC; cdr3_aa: CASSSLAGSSYEQYF
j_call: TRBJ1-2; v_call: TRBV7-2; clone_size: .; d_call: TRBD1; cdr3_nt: TGTGCCAGCAGCGTAGGGACAGGGGAATGGAACTATGGCTACACCTTC; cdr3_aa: CASSVGTGEWNYGYTF
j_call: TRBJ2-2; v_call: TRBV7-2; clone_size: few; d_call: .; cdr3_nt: TGTGCCAGCAGCTTAGTACATACCGGGGAGCTGTTTTTT; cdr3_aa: CASSLVHTGELFF
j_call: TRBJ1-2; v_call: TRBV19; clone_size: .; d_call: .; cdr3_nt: TGTGCCAGTAGTATAAGGGCCAGGGTCTATGGCTACACCTTC; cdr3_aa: CASSIRARVYGYTF
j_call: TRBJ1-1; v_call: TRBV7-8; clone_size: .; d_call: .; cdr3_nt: TGTGCCAGCAGCCTGTTGGGGGGGCATGGTGAAGCTTTCTTT; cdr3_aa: CASSLLGGHGEAFF
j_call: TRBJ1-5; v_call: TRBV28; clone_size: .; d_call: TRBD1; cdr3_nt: TGTGCCAGCAGTACCGCCGGACAGGGGGCCCAGCCCCAGCATTTT; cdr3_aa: CASSTAGQGAQPQHF
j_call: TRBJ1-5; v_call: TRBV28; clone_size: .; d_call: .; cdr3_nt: TGTGCCAGCAGTCGAGAAGAGCAGCCCCAGCATTTT; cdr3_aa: CASSREEQPQHF
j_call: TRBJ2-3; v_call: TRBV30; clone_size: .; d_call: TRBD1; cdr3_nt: TGTGCCTGGAGTCCCCACAGGGGGCCAAACCTCACGGCGCAGTATTTT; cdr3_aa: CAWSPHRGPNLTAQYF
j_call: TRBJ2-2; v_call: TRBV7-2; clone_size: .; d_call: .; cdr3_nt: TGTGCCAGCAGTCAGGCGGCTAGCACCCCCGGGGAGCTGTTTTTT; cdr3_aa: CASSQAASTPGELFF
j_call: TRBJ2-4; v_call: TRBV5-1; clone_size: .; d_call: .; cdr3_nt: TGCGCCAGCAGCCTGAGGCTGCTCATAGCCAAAAACATTCAGTACTTC; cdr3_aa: CASSLRLLIAKNIQYF
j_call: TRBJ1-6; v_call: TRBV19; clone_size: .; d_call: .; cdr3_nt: TGTGCCAGTAGTTCCCCCGGGACTTCCCTCCACTTT; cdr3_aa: CASSSPGTSLHF
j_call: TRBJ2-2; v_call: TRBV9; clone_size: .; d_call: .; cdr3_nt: TGTGCCAGCAGCGTTCTAGCCGGCACCGGGGAGCTGTTTTTT; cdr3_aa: CASSVLAGTGELFF
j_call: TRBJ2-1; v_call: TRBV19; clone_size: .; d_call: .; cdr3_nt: TGTGCCAGTCGGCTACTAGAAATTAAGGGAGAAAGTTTGTTCTTC; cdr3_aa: CASRLLEIKGESLFF
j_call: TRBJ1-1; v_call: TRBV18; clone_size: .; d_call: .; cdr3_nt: TGTGCCAGCTCACCCGCGGCAAATATGAACACTGAAGCTTTCTTT; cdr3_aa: CASSPAANMNTEAFF
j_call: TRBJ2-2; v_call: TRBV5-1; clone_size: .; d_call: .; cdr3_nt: TGCGCCAGCAGCTTGGAAGCAGGGTTTACCGGGGAGCTGTTTTTT; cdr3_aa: CASSLEAGFTGELFF
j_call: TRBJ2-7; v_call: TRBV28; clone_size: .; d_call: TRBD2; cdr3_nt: TGTGCCAGCAGGTTAGGGGAGGGAACCCCCCAGTACTTC; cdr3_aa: CASRLGEGTPQYF
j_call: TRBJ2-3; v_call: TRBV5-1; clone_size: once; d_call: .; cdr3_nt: TGCGCCAGCAGCCGCGGACAGATAGGAACAGATACGCAGTATTTT; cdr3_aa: CASSRGQIGTDTQYF
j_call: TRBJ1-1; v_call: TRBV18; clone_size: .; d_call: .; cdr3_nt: TGTGCCAGCTCACCAATCCAGCGGGGAGTGAACACTGAAGCTTTCTTT; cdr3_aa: CASSPIQRGVNTEAFF
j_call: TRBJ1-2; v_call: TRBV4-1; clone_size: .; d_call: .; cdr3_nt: TGCGCCAGCAGCCAAGCGATAGGGGATACCTATGGCTACACCTTC; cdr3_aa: CASSQAIGDTYGYTF
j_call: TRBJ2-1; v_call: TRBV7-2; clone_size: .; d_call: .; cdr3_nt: TGTGCCAGCAGCCCCACATACAATGAGCAGTTCTTC; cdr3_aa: CASSPTYNEQFF
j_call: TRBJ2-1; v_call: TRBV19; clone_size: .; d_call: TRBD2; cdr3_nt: TGTGCCAGTAGTATAGGACTAGCGGTCATCAATGAGCAGTTCTTC; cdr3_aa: CASSIGLAVINEQFF
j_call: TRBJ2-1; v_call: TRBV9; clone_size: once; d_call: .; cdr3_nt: TGTGCCAGCAGCGTAGTACTCTCTGCGGGTGAGCAGTTCTTC; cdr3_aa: CASSVVLSAGEQFF
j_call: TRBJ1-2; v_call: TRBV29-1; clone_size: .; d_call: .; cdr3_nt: TGCAGCGTTGTCGGGGAGGGCTACACCTTC; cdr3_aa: CSVVGEGYTF